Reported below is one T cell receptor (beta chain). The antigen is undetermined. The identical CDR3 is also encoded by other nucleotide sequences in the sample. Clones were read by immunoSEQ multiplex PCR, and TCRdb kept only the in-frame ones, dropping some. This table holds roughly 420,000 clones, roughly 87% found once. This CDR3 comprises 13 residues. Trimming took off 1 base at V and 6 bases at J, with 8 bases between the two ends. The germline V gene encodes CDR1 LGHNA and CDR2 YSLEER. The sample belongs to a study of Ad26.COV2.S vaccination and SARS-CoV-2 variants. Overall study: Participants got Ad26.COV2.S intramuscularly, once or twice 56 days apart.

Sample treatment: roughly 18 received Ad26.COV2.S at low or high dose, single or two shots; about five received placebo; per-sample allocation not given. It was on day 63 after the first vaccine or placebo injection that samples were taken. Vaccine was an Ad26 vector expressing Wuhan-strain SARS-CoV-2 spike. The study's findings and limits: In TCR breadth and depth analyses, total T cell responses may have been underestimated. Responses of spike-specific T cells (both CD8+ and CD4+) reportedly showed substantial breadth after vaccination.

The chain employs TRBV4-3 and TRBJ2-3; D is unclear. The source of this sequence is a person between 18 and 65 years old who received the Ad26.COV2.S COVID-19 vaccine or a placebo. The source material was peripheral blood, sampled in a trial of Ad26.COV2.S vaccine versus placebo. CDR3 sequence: CASSQGYRDTQYF. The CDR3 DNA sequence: TGCGCCAGCAGCCAAGGATATCGGGATACGCAGTATTTT.